The T cell receptor (beta chain) under discussion was sequenced for a study of T cells in Graves' hyperthyroidism and ophthalmopathy. Study-wide points: Onset of ophthalmopathy came a median around 6.5 months after the model predicted it.

This CDR3 has 17 residues. The germline V gene has CDR1 SGHTA and CDR2 FQGNSA. Not enrolled were patients with uncontrolled infection, other autoimmune disease, pregnancy or lactation. A word on this clonotype: Antigen unknown. The junction differs from germline at one of its ends, possibly a read error.

The source material, RNA transcripts, was used to amplify TCR beta CDR3 regions. When the TCR CDR3 underwent first-round RT-PCR, the HTBI primer set was used. TCRdb passed the multiplex PCR reads through MiXCR, listing each CDR3 protein once. The sample holds 600,000 to 800,000 distinct CDR3 sequences, over 35% seen once. This TCR derives from a middle-aged woman with Graves' hyperthyroidism. The J gene is TRBJ2-7, the V gene TRBV7-2; 9 bases match TRBD1. The sample was blood. This chain's CDR3 is CASSQTTGGGWSYEQYF. DNA for the CDR3: TGCGCCAGCAGCCAAACCACAGGGGGCGGCTGGTCCTACGAGCAGTACTTC.